A single T cell receptor beta chain is shown here with its context. No antigen is known for it. The sample belongs to a study of cytomegalovirus exposure and HLA in healthy donors. CDR3 length equals 14 residues. In germline, CDR1 is MNHEY, CDR2 SMNVEV (reference sequence). V lost 2 bases, J lost 3 bases, and 2 bases stayed unmatched. Repertoires were generated with immunoSEQ multiplex PCR, while TCRdb's copy carries only in-frame clones and drops some. Of about 220,000 clones detected, roughly 88% appear once; the ten largest clones hold 2.9%. The 120-subject validation cohort, separate from the approximately 630-subject first cohort, included the donors. Overall study results and limits: Over 150 TCR beta chains were listed as cytomegalovirus-associated.

Sequencing was performed on PBMCs. This receptor was obtained from a woman between 18 and 30 years old in good health and CMV-seronegative. The rearrangement uses TRBV27 and TRBJ2-7; 9 bases line up with TRBD2. CDR3 nucleotide sequence: TGTGCCAGCAGTTTAGCGGGAGGGCACTACGAGCAGTACTTC. Translating it yields CASSLAGGHYEQYF.